The next 7 T cell receptor beta chains were all read from a single sample in a study of response to subunit inactivated influenza vaccine. TCRdb re-called the RT-PCR reads through MiXCR, storing one row per CDR3 protein. The repertoire consists of just under 550,000 distinct CDR3 sequences, with 20% to 25% occurring once and the leading ten covering 2.5% to 3.5%. The same sample was also used in a study of T cells expressing NK-cell markers. That paper states: For TCR beta, cDNA was produced by 5'RACE template switching with UMIs.

This specimen consisted of CD4+ T cells sorted from PBMCs, obtained 11 to 12 days after vaccination. All receptors derive from a man aged 45-65 years who received an inactivated influenza vaccine.

This clonotype was seen more than once but under ten times. The gene calls are TRBV6-5 and TRBJ1-5; TRBD1 matches 7 bases. Germline values: CDR1 MNHEY, CDR2 SVGAGI. The junction had 4 bases not matched to a gene; V was cut back by 2 bases and J by 0 bases. CDR3 length: 16 amino acids. For the CDR3, the DNA is TGTGCCAGCAGTTACCGGCAGGGGGGTAGCAATCAGCCCCAGCATTTT. Residues: CASSYRQGGSNQPQHF.

This clonotype has a single count. The rearrangement uses TRBV23-1 and TRBJ2-7; TRBD2 matches 15 bases. TRBV23-1 is noted as an ORF with a role that remains uncertain. The CDR3 runs to 19 residues. The junction had 9 bases not matched to a gene; V was cut back by 0 bases and J by 3 bases. CDR3 nucleotides: TGCGCCAGCAGTCAATCGAATTCCGGGACTAGCGGGAGGAACTACGAGCAGTACTTC. Translated: CASSQSNSGTSGRNYEQYF.

This clonotype has ten or more counts. The CDR3 spells CASSPRGVDGYTF. As DNA, the CDR3 is TGCGCCAGCAGCCCCCGGGGGGTAGATGGCTACACCTTC. This chain connects TRBV5-1 to TRBJ1-2; D possibly corresponds to TRBD1 (5 bases). The CDR3 covers 13 residues. The V end was cut by 4 bases, the J end by 6 bases, with 13 bases between. Looked up from germline, CDR1 is SGHRS and CDR2 is YFSETQ.

V usage is TRBV28 and J usage is TRBJ1-2, with a weak D call TRBD1 (5 bases). This CDR3 spans 13 amino acids. V was cut by 4 bases and J by 8 bases, with 14 bases left in between. The germline V gene encodes CDR1 MDHEN and CDR2 SYDVKM. The CDR3 loop reads CASSSSGAGGYTF. CDR3 coding DNA: TGTGCCAGCAGTTCCTCTGGGGCTGGGGGCTACACCTTC.

In the case of this clonotype: A read error may be the cause here, since a much bigger clone is one base away. The chain is built from TRBV6-5 and TRBJ2-5, with D perhaps matching TRBD1 (5 bases). CDR1 and CDR2 (germline): MNHEY, SVGAGI. The CDR3 contains 12 residues. This chain's CDR3 is CASSYGQETRYF. In nucleotides, the CDR3 is TGTGCCAGCAGTTACGGACAAGAGACCCGGTACTTC.

The CDR3 here is CARSSGSFSGELFF. DNA of the CDR3: TGTGCTCGGAGCAGTGGCTCTTTCAGCGGGGAGCTGTTTTTT. This chain connects TRBV30 to TRBJ2-2; D remains ambiguous. This CDR3 comprises 14 residues. Germline CDR1 reads GTSNPN; CDR2 reads SVGIG (reference sequence). Full variable domain (rest looked up from reference TRBV30 and TRBJ2-2): SQTIHQWPATLVQPVGSPLSLECTVEGTSNPNLYWYRQAAGRGLQLLFYSVGIGQISSEVPQNLSASRPQDRQFILSSKKLLLSDSGFYLCARSSGSFSGELFFGEGSRLTVL.

This clonotype was observed a few times. The rearrangement uses TRBV7-3 and TRBJ2-4; D may be TRBD1 (5 bases). The length of the CDR3 is 16 residues. Looked up from germline, CDR1 is SGHTA and CDR2 is FQGTGA. Deletions cut 5 bases from V and 2 bases from J, with 16 bases between. CDR3 DNA: TGTGCCAGCAGCCGGACCGCAGACAGTTCCAAAAACATTCAGTACTTC. Its protein product is CASSRTADSSKNIQYF.